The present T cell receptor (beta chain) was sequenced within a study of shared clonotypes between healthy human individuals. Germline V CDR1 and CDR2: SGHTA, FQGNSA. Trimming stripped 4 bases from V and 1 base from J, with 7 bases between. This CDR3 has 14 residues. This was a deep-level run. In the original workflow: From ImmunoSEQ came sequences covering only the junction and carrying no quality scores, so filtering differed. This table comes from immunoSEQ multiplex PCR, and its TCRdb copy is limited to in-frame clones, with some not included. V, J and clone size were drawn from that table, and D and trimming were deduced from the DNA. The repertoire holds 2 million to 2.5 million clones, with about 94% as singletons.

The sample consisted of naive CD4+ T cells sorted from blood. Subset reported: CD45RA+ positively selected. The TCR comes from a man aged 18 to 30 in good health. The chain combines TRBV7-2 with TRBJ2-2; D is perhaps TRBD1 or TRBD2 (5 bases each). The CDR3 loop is CASSSGRNTGELFF. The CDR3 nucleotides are TGTGCCAGCAGCTCGGGACGGAACACCGGGGAGCTGTTTTTT.